This is a list of T cell receptor beta chains from one sample in a study of T-cell reconstitution after alpha-beta-depleted transplantation in children. MiXCR was run by TCRdb on the PCR reads, yielding one entry per CDR3 protein. The sample lists about 500,000 distinct CDR3 sequences, roughly 33% occurring once. Sample: PBMCs from the stem cell graft donor, taken from the stem cell graft. These TCRs come from a human donor who donated a stem cell graft to a child with aplastic anemia. CDR3s include the opening cysteine and the closing phenylalanine or tryptophan. Fields, in order: clone size, J gene, V gene, CDR3 length, D gene, CDR3 protein, CDR3 DNA. A D gene is named only where the DNA matches it firmly. Clone size is shown for a subset of rows, as once, few, many or a class of expanded clone.

NA TRBJ1-4 TRBV9 14 NA CASSPTVTNEKLFF TGTGCCAGCAGCCCTACAGTAACTAATGAAAAACTGTTTTTT
NA TRBJ2-6 TRBV11-3 15 NA CASSRRISGANVLTF TGTGCCAGCAGCCGAAGAATTTCTGGGGCCAACGTCCTGACTTTC
NA TRBJ1-4 TRBV7-8 16 NA CASSLVLSWANEKLFF TGTGCCAGCAGCTTAGTACTCTCGTGGGCTAATGAAAAACTGTTTTTT
NA TRBJ2-1 TRBV10-3 13 NA CAISEVLYNEQFF TGTGCCATCAGTGAGGTACTGTACAATGAGCAGTTCTTC
NA TRBJ1-1 TRBV20-1 14 NA CSAPDGARSTEAFF TGCAGTGCCCCGGACGGGGCGCGTAGCACTGAAGCTTTCTTT
few TRBJ1-4 TRBV5-1 14 TRBD1 CASSAGQNNEKLFF TGCGCCAGCAGCGCGGGACAGAACAATGAAAAACTGTTTTTT
NA TRBJ2-7 TRBV6-1 14 NA CASGGGAASYEQYF TGTGCCAGCGGAGGAGGGGCCGCCTCCTACGAGCAGTACTTC
NA TRBJ2-1 TRBV4-2 18 TRBD2 CASSRGLAGGGYYNEQFF TGTGCCAGCAGTCGAGGACTAGCGGGAGGGGGATACTACAATGAGCAGTTCTTC
NA TRBJ1-2 TRBV2 18 TRBD1 CASSEAGGVSRTNYGYTF TGTGCCAGCAGTGAAGCAGGGGGCGTCTCTAGGACCAACTATGGCTACACCTTC
NA TRBJ2-5 TRBV27 15 NA CASRLSRTGGETQYF TGTGCCAGCCGCTTGAGCCGGACTGGGGGAGAGACCCAGTACTTC
NA TRBJ1-5 TRBV15 15 NA CATRRGQTNGQPQHF TGTGCCACCAGGCGCGGACAAACCAACGGTCAGCCCCAGCATTTT
NA TRBJ2-7 TRBV29-1 13 NA CSVEKQGVYEQYF TGCAGCGTTGAGAAACAGGGTGTCTACGAGCAGTACTTC
few TRBJ2-5 TRBV28 16 TRBD2 CASSPGTSGIRETQYF TGTGCCAGCAGTCCCGGGACTAGCGGGATAAGAGAGACCCAGTACTTC
NA TRBJ1-5 TRBV24-1 14 NA CATSDATGSQPQHF TGTGCCACCAGTGATGCTACAGGGTCTCAGCCCCAGCATTTT
NA TRBJ1-2 TRBV5-5 14 NA CASSLEGNNYGYTF TGTGCCAGCAGCTTGGAGGGAAATAACTATGGCTACACCTTC
NA TRBJ2-1 TRBV2 15 NA CASTRLFHAGNEQFF TGTGCCAGCACCCGACTCTTCCATGCGGGCAATGAGCAGTTCTTC
NA TRBJ2-1 TRBV20-1 13 NA CSVARLVVNEQFF TGCAGTGTCGCGAGGTTGGTTGTTAATGAGCAGTTCTTC
few TRBJ2-6 TRBV18 15 NA CASSPKVSGANVLTF TGTGCCAGCTCACCAAAGGTCTCTGGGGCCAACGTCCTGACTTTC
NA TRBJ2-1 TRBV20-1 14 NA CSARTGEGANEQFF TGCAGTGCTAGGACGGGAGAAGGTGCGAATGAGCAGTTCTTC
NA TRBJ1-1 TRBV5-4 20 NA CASSLGAGDLGPPAFTEAFF TGTGCCAGCAGCTTGGGAGCAGGGGACCTCGGCCCCCCTGCGTTCACTGAAGCTTTCTTT
NA TRBJ1-2 TRBV29-1 13 NA CSVNSQGNYGYTF TGCAGCGTAAACTCACAGGGTAACTATGGCTACACCTTC
NA TRBJ1-1 TRBV19 15 NA CASSIDGDLNTEAFF TGTGCCAGTAGTATAGACGGAGACTTGAACACTGAAGCTTTCTTT
NA TRBJ2-1 TRBV6-5 15 NA CASSYSGHSYNEQFF TGTGCCAGCAGTTACTCTGGACACAGCTACAATGAGCAGTTCTTC
NA TRBJ2-5 TRBV24-1 13 NA CATSPLRQETQYF TGTGCCACCAGTCCCTTAAGACAAGAGACCCAGTACTTC
NA TRBJ1-4 TRBV6-1 16 NA CASSLGYSATNEKLFF TGTGCCAGCAGTCTTGGATACAGTGCAACTAATGAAAAACTGTTTTTT
NA TRBJ2-5 TRBV12-3/TRBV12-4 13 NA CASSRQGIGAQYF TGTGCCAGCAGTCGGCAGGGGATTGGGGCCCAGTACTTC
NA TRBJ2-3 TRBV2 15 NA CASTINSYPTDTQYF TGTGCCAGCACCATAAACAGTTATCCCACAGATACGCAGTATTTT
few TRBJ2-7 TRBV9 15 TRBD2 CASSVEASGRHEQYF TGTGCCAGCAGCGTGGAAGCTAGCGGGAGACACGAGCAGTACTTC
NA TRBJ1-6 TRBV20-1 15 TRBD1 CSAVTLRDRGSPLHF TGCAGTGCCGTAACACTCCGGGACAGGGGGTCACCCCTCCACTTT
few TRBJ2-2 TRBV5-5 12 NA CASSFSTGELFF TGTGCCAGCAGCTTTAGCACCGGGGAGCTGTTTTTT
NA TRBJ2-2 TRBV12-3/TRBV12-4 13 NA CASSKMNTGELFF TGTGCCAGCAGCAAGATGAACACCGGGGAGCTGTTTTTT
few TRBJ2-7 TRBV7-2 16 TRBD2 CASSLGYGGRPYEQYF TGTGCCAGCAGCTTAGGCTACGGCGGGAGACCCTACGAGCAGTACTTC
NA TRBJ1-3 TRBV6-2/TRBV6-3 15 NA CASSPQTSHRGTIYF TGTGCCAGCAGCCCACAAACCTCACACCGCGGCACCATATATTTT
few TRBJ2-4 TRBV5-1 16 TRBD1 CASSLAPGTGGNIQYF TGCGCCAGCAGCTTGGCCCCCGGGACAGGGGGAAACATTCAGTACTTC
few TRBJ2-7 TRBV6-1 13 NA CASIRVGSYEQYF TGTGCCAGCATCAGAGTAGGTTCCTACGAGCAGTACTTC
NA TRBJ2-3 TRBV10-1 14 NA CASSRGGVGDTQYF TGCGCCAGCAGCCGCGGTGGGGTGGGAGATACGCAGTATTTT
NA TRBJ2-5 TRBV4-1 15 TRBD2 CASSLGLADQETQYF TGCGCCAGCAGCCTAGGACTAGCGGACCAAGAGACCCAGTACTTC
few TRBJ1-5 TRBV9 15 NA CASSVALEGNQPQHF TGTGCCAGCAGCGTAGCACTGGAGGGGAATCAGCCCCAGCATTTT
few TRBJ1-5 TRBV9 15 NA CASSRDGHSNQPQHF TGTGCCAGCAGCCGCGACGGACATAGCAATCAGCCCCAGCATTTT
NA TRBJ1-1 TRBV7-9 13 NA CASSRMPGPEAFF TGTGCCAGCAGTCGGATGCCAGGGCCTGAAGCTTTCTTT
NA TRBJ2-7 TRBV5-5 13 NA CASSLSYSYEQYF TGTGCCAGCAGCTTGTCGTATTCCTACGAGCAGTACTTC